Shown below are 32 T cell receptor beta chains from a single sample sequenced in a study of blood T cells in healthy people across ages. Sample-barcoded 5' priming and a J-beta primer mix drove a second PCR of about 6 to 11 cycles. TCRdb re-called the 5' RACE reads through MiXCR, storing one row per CDR3 protein. The repertoire holds hundreds of thousands of distinct CDR3 sequences, with roughly 26% as singletons. Sequencing was done on a sample of blood. Receptors were obtained from a woman older than 75 in good health.

On this clonotype: One junction end does not reproduce the germline sequence, and a read error may be involved. This chain joins TRBV12-3 or TRBV12-4 and TRBJ1-2, with a tentative D call TRBD1 (5 bases). The CDR3 loop spans 16 amino acids. CDR3 coding DNA: TGCACCAGCAGCCCTTTTGATCAGGGAGCTAACTATGGCTACACCTTC. Translating gives CTSSPFDQGANYGYTF.

The table lists this clonotype with a few counts. A much larger clone lies a single base off, so this may be a read error. V and J are TRBV7-2 and TRBJ2-5; perhaps TRBD2 as D (5 bases). CDR3 length equals 14 residues. The V gene's germline CDR1 is SGHTA and CDR2 FQGNSA. The CDR3 bases are TGTGCCGGCAGTCAAGCCCGGGGTTGGGAGACCCAGTACTTC. It encodes CAGSQARGWETQYF. The full variable domain, with the rest looked up from reference TRBV7-2 and TRBJ2-5, is GAGVSQSPSNKVTEKGKDVELRCDPISGHTALYWYRQSLGQGLEFLIYFQGNSAPDKSGLPSDRFSAERTGGSVSTLTIQRTQQEDSAVYLCAGSQARGWETQYFGPGTRLLVL.

Comment on this clonotype: This clone may be a read error of a much larger clone one base away. This chain joins TRBV3-1 and TRBJ2-5, with D possibly being TRBD1 (5 bases). The J call may be incorrect, as the DNA end agrees better with TRBJ2-4. Germline V CDR1 and CDR2: LGHDT, YNNKEL (reference sequence). There are 14 residues in the CDR3. CDR3 residues: CASSQQGPKNIQYF. In nucleotides, the CDR3 is TGTGCCAGCAGCCAACAGGGTCCCAAAAACATTCAGTACTTC.

Many counts were recorded for this clonotype. The genes are TRBV7-9 and TRBJ2-1; D may match TRBD1 or TRBD2 (5 bases each). The V end was cut by 3 bases, the J end by 11 bases, with 20 bases between. CDR1 and CDR2 from the germline V gene are SEHNR and FQNEAQ (reference sequence). The CDR3 length is 15 residues. The CDR3 spells CASSFGVGPITQQFF. CDR3 sequence (DNA): TGTGCCAGCAGCTTCGGGGTGGGGCCAATAACTCAGCAGTTCTTC. The complete variable domain, with remaining parts taken from reference TRBV7-9 and TRBJ2-1, reads DTGVSQNPRHKITKRGQNVTFRCDPISEHNRLYWYRQTLGQGPEFLTYFQNEAQLEKSRLLSDRFSAERPKGSFSTLEIQRTEQGDSAMYLCASSFGVGPITQQFFGPGTRLTVL.

V and J are TRBV5-4 and TRBJ1-2; D not certain. Germline CDR1 SGHNT, CDR2 YYREEE (reference sequence). The CDR3 has 16 residues. The V and J ends lost 3 bases and 4 bases respectively, with 19 bases between them. CDR3 nucleotide sequence: TGTGCCAGCAGCTACCCGGGCCTGTCCCAGGCCTATGGCTACACCTTC. This translates into CASSYPGLSQAYGYTF.

Regarding this clonotype: This clone may be a read error of a much larger clone one base away. The chain recombines TRBV5-4 with TRBJ2-5; TRBD2 aligns across 7 bases. The ends lost 4 bases at V and 9 bases at J; junction bases unmatched: 12. Per germline, CDR1 SGHNT and CDR2 YYREEE (reference sequence). This CDR3 comprises 14 residues. The CDR3 is CASSTAGRGGSQYF. CDR3 in DNA: TGTGCCAGCAGCACGGCGGGACGGGGAGGGTCCCAGTACTTC.

The chain is built from TRBV2 and TRBJ2-5; D gene unclear. Germline loops: CDR1 SNHLY, CDR2 FYNNEI. This CDR3 contains 13 residues. Deletions cut 10 bases from V and 1 base from J, with 13 bases between. The CDR3 is CANRRDIQETQYF. DNA of the CDR3: TGTGCCAACCGTCGAGACATCCAAGAGACCCAGTACTTC.

Here the CDR3 DNA reads TGTGCCAGCAGTTACACACGGACTAGCGGGGGGGCCGGGGAGCTGTTTTTT. Its translation is CASSYTRTSGGAGELFF. The chain is built from TRBV6-2 or TRBV6-3 and TRBJ2-2; 15 positions agree with TRBD2. The CDR3 loop spans 17 amino acids. The V segment lost 2 bases and the J segment 6 bases; nucleotides outside the gene matches: 4. The germline gives CDR1 MNHEY, CDR2 SVGEGT.

Written as DNA, the CDR3 is TGCAGCGCCATTTCGACAGGGGGCGTGAAATACGAGCAGTACTTC. This gives the protein CSAISTGGVKYEQYF. V and J are TRBV29-1 and TRBJ2-7, with 10 nucleotides matching TRBD1. The germline CDR1 and CDR2 sequences are SQVTM and ANQGSEA. This CDR3 comprises 15 residues. Trimming at V came to 7 bases and at J to 4 bases, leaving 13 bases not matched to a gene.

V gene TRBV9 combines with J gene TRBJ1-2; perhaps TRBD1 as D (5 bases). This CDR3 has 12 residues. Germline assignment: CDR1 SGDLS and CDR2 YYNGEE. V lost 7 bases and J lost 4, with 11 bases in between. The CDR3 DNA reads TGTGCCAGCTTCAGGGTCGGCTATGGCTACACCTTC. This sequence encodes CASFRVGYGYTF.

About this clonotype itself: It may be a read error: a sequence one base away is much more abundant. The gene calls are TRBV12-3 or TRBV12-4 and TRBJ2-3; D uncertain. With 8 bases removed from V and 6 bases from J, the gap between germline ends came to 9 bases. The CDR3 covers 11 residues. The CDR3 nucleotides are TGTGCCAGCGCCCCGGCGGATACGCAGTATTTT. It yields the protein CASAPADTQYF.

This rearrangement joins TRBV9 to TRBJ2-1; no firm D call. The germline V gene has CDR1 SGDLS and CDR2 YYNGEE. V was trimmed by 3 bases and J by 0 bases, leaving 10 bases between them. The CDR3 totals 15 residues. In DNA form, the CDR3 reads TGTGCCAGCAGCGGAAGTTGGAGCTCCTACAATGAGCAGTTCTTC. As protein: CASSGSWSSYNEQFF. The entire variable domain, with the rest obtained from reference TRBV9 and TRBJ2-1, is as follows: DSGVTQTPKHLITATGQRVTLRCSPRSGDLSVYWYQQSLDQGLQFLIQYYNGEERAKGNILERFSAQQFPDLHSELNLSSLELGDSALYFCASSGSWSSYNEQFFGPGTRLTVL.

About this clonotype itself: This sequence may be a read error, since a much larger clone differs from it by one base. The chain links TRBV7-8 to TRBJ2-1; D is possibly TRBD1 (5 bases). Looked up from germline, CDR1 is SGHVS and CDR2 is FQNEAQ. This CDR3 region has 13 residues. V lost 5 bases and J lost 5, with 10 bases in between. The CDR3 region has the DNA TGTGCCAGCAGCATCGACAGACACAATGAGCAGTTCTTC. Its protein product is CASSIDRHNEQFF.

This clonotype has a count of ten or more. The gene calls are TRBV10-2 and TRBJ2-3; possibly TRBD1 for D (7 bases). This CDR3 is 15 amino acids long. Trimming cost V 2 bases and J 5 bases, with 14 bases left between them. The germline V gene encodes CDR1 WSHSY and CDR2 SAAADI. CDR3 protein: CASSEDFQGGDTQYF. The CDR3 DNA is TGCGCCAGCAGTGAGGACTTCCAGGGGGGAGATACGCAGTATTTT.

The chain employs TRBV21-1 and TRBJ1-1; the listed D gene, TRBD1, was not tested against the DNA. TRBV21-1 is shown as a pseudogene. CDR3 length: 18 amino acids. The CDR3 is CASSKAETGYTPNTEAFF. CDR3 bases: TGTGCCAGCAGCAAAGCGGAGACAGGCTACACCCCGAACACTGAAGCTTTCTTT.

Remarks on this clonotype: It may be a read error: a sequence one base away is much more abundant. J is TRBJ2-5 and V is TRBV20-1; possible D gene TRBD1, 6 bases. The CDR3 runs 11 residues. Germline CDR1 is DFQATT and CDR2 is SNEGSKA (reference sequence). CDR3 in amino acids: CSTKGDNEQYF. DNA for the CDR3: TGCAGCACTAAGGGGGACAATGAGCAGTACTTC.

This clonotype was counted between two and nine times. In nucleotides, the CDR3 is TGTGCCAGCAGTTTTCACCGGGACGAGCAGTACTTC. The encoded protein is CASSFHRDEQYF. V is TRBV27 and J is TRBJ2-5; D remains unclear. The J call may be incorrect, as the DNA end agrees better with TRBJ2-7. There are 12 residues in the CDR3. Germline assignment: CDR1 MNHEY and CDR2 SMNVEV (reference sequence).

The rearrangement links TRBV3-1 to TRBJ2-3; 9 nucleotides line up with TRBD2. V was pared by 5 bases and J by 4 bases, with 13 bases of the junction left unmatched. The CDR3 is made up of 17 amino acids. CDR1 and CDR2 from the germline V gene are LGHDT and YNNKEL (reference sequence). The CDR3 DNA reads TGTGCCAGCAGCTATCTCGGAGGGACTAGCAGTTCAGATACGCAGTATTTT. Its translation: CASSYLGGTSSSDTQYF.

This clonotype has at least ten counts. The V call is TRBV11-2, the J call TRBJ2-1, with 10 bases fitting TRBD2. CDR3 size: 17 residues. The J segment lost 0 bases and the V segment lost 5 bases, leaving 7 bases of the junction unmatched. Germline V lookup: CDR1 SGHAT, CDR2 FQNNGV. The CDR3 is CASSLDLAGVSYNEQFF. The CDR3 DNA reads as TGTGCCAGCAGCCTCGACCTAGCGGGGGTCTCCTACAATGAGCAGTTCTTC.

This clonotype was recorded a few times. The chain carries TRBV25-1 and TRBJ2-3, with D perhaps matching TRBD1 (8 bases). Trimming took 4 bases from V and 5 from J, leaving 13 bases between them. The CDR3 runs to 14 residues. Germline assignment: CDR1 MGHDK and CDR2 SYGVNS. The CDR3 bases are TGTGCCAGCAGTGGGACAGGGAGGGGAGATACGCAGTATTTT. Translation: CASSGTGRGDTQYF.

This clonotype was counted at least ten times. CDR3 nucleotides: TGTGCCAGCAGTCCCGGGACAGGGGGCATAGTTGAAAAACTGTTTTTT. Translating gives CASSPGTGGIVEKLFF. The chain links TRBV9 to TRBJ1-4, with 12 bases matching TRBD1. Germline V gene data show CDR1 as SGDLS and CDR2 as YYNGEE. The CDR3 totals 16 residues. V lost 5 bases to trimming and J lost 7 bases; unmatched junction nucleotides: 9.

This clonotype was recorded a few times. The rearrangement uses TRBV18 and TRBJ2-5; 7 bases match TRBD1. Germline V gene lookup returns CDR1 KGHSH and CDR2 LQKENI. With V trimmed by 3 bases and J by 5 bases, 6 bases remained unmatched. This CDR3 contains 14 residues. CDR3 protein: CASSPKDRVETQYF. The CDR3 nucleotides read TGTGCCAGCTCACCCAAAGACAGGGTTGAGACCCAGTACTTC.

This clonotype has at least ten counts. An end of the junction differs from the germline gene, which may be a read error. This chain links TRBV5-1 with TRBJ2-7; D might be TRBD1 (6 bases). Germline CDR1 reads SGHRS; CDR2 reads YFSETQ. The CDR3 runs to 12 residues. In DNA form, the CDR3 reads TGTGCCAGCAGCTTAGGACAGTACGAGCAGTACTTC. Translating gives CASSLGQYEQYF.

This chain connects TRBV12-3 or TRBV12-4 to TRBJ1-4, with D possibly matching TRBD1 (6 bases). The CDR3 has 14 amino acids. V lost 2 bases, J lost 3 bases, and 7 bases lay in between. CDR3 DNA: TGTGCCAGCAGTTTAACAGGGTCTAATGAAAAACTGTTTTTT. Its protein product is CASSLTGSNEKLFF.

This clonotype showed up many times. V and J are TRBV20-1 and TRBJ1-2; 11 bases are a match to TRBD1. This CDR3 region has 13 residues. Germline V gene lookup returns CDR1 DFQATT and CDR2 SNEGSKA (reference sequence). V dropped 0 bases and J dropped 8; count of bases not matched to a gene: 2. Written as DNA, the CDR3 is TGCAGTGCTAGAGAGGACAGGGGGCAAGGCTACACCTTC. This translates into CSAREDRGQGYTF.

The V and J genes are TRBV27 and TRBJ2-7, with D hard to call. V was pared by 6 bases and J by 3 bases, with 12 bases between. CDR1 is MNHEY, CDR2 SMNVEV, per germline (reference sequence). This CDR3 contains 13 residues. CDR3 protein: CASRGSYHYEQYF. CDR3 coding DNA: TGTGCCAGCAGAGGGTCTTACCACTACGAGCAGTACTTC.

This clonotype was seen repeatedly, ten times or more. The chain links TRBV11-1 to TRBJ2-5; 9 bases are shared with TRBD1. V shed 4 bases and J 4 bases; nucleotides not matched to a gene: 7. The CDR3 loop spans 15 amino acids. Germline-derived CDR1 and CDR2 are SGHAT and FQDESV (reference sequence). In DNA form, the CDR3 reads TGTGCCAGCAGCTCCGGACAGGGGAAGGGAGAGACCCAGTACTTC. This sequence encodes CASSSGQGKGETQYF.

The gene calls are TRBV15 and TRBJ2-2; 7 bases align to TRBD1. The CDR3 is made up of 16 amino acids. V lost 5 bases to trimming and J lost 1 base; unmatched junction nucleotides: 7. Germline CDR1 and CDR2: LNHNV and YYDKDF (reference sequence). The CDR3 nucleotides read TGTGCCACCAGCGGATCGACAGGGCTGAACACCGGGGAGCTGTTTTTT. Its protein product is CATSGSTGLNTGELFF.

This clonotype was observed a few times. This sequence joins TRBV6-1 and TRBJ2-5; D gene unclear. Germline V gives CDR1 MNHNS, CDR2 SASEGT. The CDR3 length is 15 residues. V was trimmed by 6 bases and J by 2 bases, leaving 16 bases between them. The CDR3 DNA reads as TGTGCCAGCAGAGTCGACATTTTTCGACAAGAGACCCAGTACTTC. As protein: CASRVDIFRQETQYF.

This clonotype was detected a few times. The V gene is TRBV9, the J gene TRBJ2-3, with 8 nucleotides matching TRBD2. CDR1 SGDLS and CDR2 YYNGEE come from the germline V gene. V trimming: 0 bases; J trimming: 6 bases; junction bases outside the gene matches: 9. This CDR3 has 16 residues. CDR3 sequence (DNA): TGTGCCAGCAGCGTAGTCGGCGGGGGGTCAGGGGATACGCAGTATTTT. Its translation: CASSVVGGGSGDTQYF.

This clonotype was recorded at least ten times. The chain couples TRBV5-5 to TRBJ2-1, with D possibly TRBD2 on 5 matching bases. V dropped 0 bases and J dropped 6 bases, with 10 bases sitting between them. This CDR3 region has 14 residues. Germline CDR1 is SGHKS and CDR2 is YYEKEE (reference sequence). CDR3 coding DNA: TGTGCCAGCAGCTTGGAAGAGGGTCGCAATGAGCAGTTCTTC. As protein: CASSLEEGRNEQFF.

At least ten counts were recorded for this clonotype. The chain links TRBV9 to TRBJ1-5, with D maybe TRBD1 (6 bases). CDR3 length: 14 amino acids. The V gene lost 4 bases and the J gene lost 0 bases, with 8 bases spanning the gap. Germline lookup yields CDR1 SGDLS and CDR2 YYNGEE. The CDR3 protein is CASSRGNSNQPQHF. The CDR3 region has the DNA TGTGCCAGCAGCAGGGGGAATAGCAATCAGCCCCAGCATTTT. The whole variable domain, remainder taken from reference TRBV9 and TRBJ1-5, is DSGVTQTPKHLITATGQRVTLRCSPRSGDLSVYWYQQSLDQGLQFLIQYYNGEERAKGNILERFSAQQFPDLHSELNLSSLELGDSALYFCASSRGNSNQPQHFGDGTRLSIL.